This T cell receptor (beta chain) was observed in a study of T-cell reconstitution after alpha-beta-depleted transplantation in children. Preparation of the TCRbeta library involved a method that used unique molecular identifiers. TCRdb fed the PCR reads into MiXCR, producing one record per CDR3 protein. The sample holds some 26,000 distinct CDR3 sequences, about 18% seen once. Study-wide findings and caveats: There were reportedly several hundred expanded graft clones from which alpha-beta T cells came about two months after transplant. Day-60 TCRbeta diversity that was high in some patients was derived from surviving recipient T cells and thymic progenitors.

The table lists this clonotype with a few counts. Antigen unknown. Per the germline V gene, CDR1 is SGHVS and CDR2 is FQNEAQ. CDR3 length: 14 amino acids. V dropped 5 bases and J dropped 2; count of bases not matched to a gene: 4. The sample in question was PBMCs, mostly from graft donor cells, obtained 60 days after TCRalphabeta/CD19-depleted stem cell transplant. This chain joins TRBV7-8 and TRBJ1-1, with TRBD1 identical over 8 bases. The TCR comes from a male patient between 2 and 15 years old who had a stem cell transplant for acute lymphoblastic leukemia, so the T cells may come from the graft donor. CDR3 in DNA: TGTGCCAGCAGCAGACAGGGGTCTAACACTGAAGCTTTCTTT. As protein: CASSRQGSNTEAFF. Full variable domain (rest looked up from reference TRBV7-8 and TRBJ1-1): GAGVSQSPRYKVAKRGQDVALRCDPISGHVSLFWYQQALGQGPEFLTYFQNEAQLDKSGLPSDRFFAERPEGSVSTLKIQRTQQEDSAVYLCASSRQGSNTEAFFGQGTRLTVV.